These 27 T cell receptor beta chains were sequenced from one sample in a study of regulatory T cells in long-lasting Graves disease. The time point was: newly diagnosed GD, antithyroid drugs for less than 3 months. Researchers made the TCR library from RNA that was extracted from PBMCs. Arm-PCR of CDR3 regions and iRepertoire HTBI primers were the basis on which TCR beta libraries were built. TCRdb fed the multiplex PCR reads into MiXCR, producing one record per CDR3 protein. The table includes some 400,000 distinct CDR3 sequences, more than 12% detected once. This same sample was also part of a study on T cells in Graves' hyperthyroidism and ophthalmopathy.

The specimen comprised peripheral blood mononuclear cells (PBMCs), sampled at new diagnosis, from a patient treated with antithyroid drugs. The receptors were gathered from a young woman with Graves disease.

The chain recombines TRBV20-1 with TRBJ2-1, with D unclear. V dropped 1 base and J dropped 10 bases, with 5 bases sitting between them. CDR1 is DFQATT, CDR2 SNEGSKA, per germline (reference sequence). The length of the CDR3 is 10 residues. The CDR3 region has the DNA TGCAGTGCTAGAGGGAAGGAGCAGTTCTTC. This translates into CSARGKEQFF.

At least ten counts were recorded for this clonotype. The rearrangement links TRBV30 to TRBJ1-2, with 11 bases fitting TRBD1. V lost 2 bases and J lost 4; bases outside the gene matches: 9. From germline, CDR1 is GTSNPN and CDR2 SVGIG (reference sequence). The CDR3 is 16 residues long. DNA of the CDR3: TGTGCCTGGAGTCCCGGACAGGGGGCGAGTGGCTATGGCTACACCTTC. Translating gives CAWSPGQGASGYGYTF.

This clonotype was observed a handful of times. J is TRBJ2-1 and V is TRBV4-2; 7 positions match TRBD1. The germline V gene encodes CDR1 LGHNA and CDR2 YNFKEQ. The CDR3 is made up of 16 amino acids. V was clipped by 0 bases and J by 10 bases; unmatched bases: 12. DNA for the CDR3: TGTGCCAGCAGCCAAGATCTTGTGGGACAGCTTGCGGAGCAGTTCTTC. Protein: CASSQDLVGQLAEQFF.

There are many counts of this clonotype. V and J are TRBV7-3 and TRBJ2-5; maybe TRBD2 (6 bases). Near its end, the DNA agrees better with TRBJ2-1, so the J call may be wrong. Germline V gives CDR1 SGHTA, CDR2 FQGTGA. The CDR3 has 15 residues. CDR3: CASSAGTPAGNEQFF. CDR3 nucleotide sequence: TGTGCCAGCAGCGCCGGGACTCCCGCCGGCAATGAGCAGTTCTTC.

This clonotype was seen ten or more times. The chain combines TRBV27 with TRBJ2-7; D may be TRBD1 or TRBD2 (7 bases each). From germline, CDR1 is MNHEY and CDR2 SMNVEV (reference sequence). Trimming removed 4 bases from V and 6 bases from J, with 25 bases in between. The CDR3 loop spans 17 amino acids. CDR3 loop: CASSSPTPWTRDSEQYF. CDR3 DNA sequence: TGTGCCAGCAGTTCCCCCACCCCCTGGACTAGGGACAGCGAGCAGTACTTC.

This clonotype was observed at least ten times. V and J are TRBV28 and TRBJ2-1; weak D call: TRBD1 (6 bases). Germline-derived CDR1 and CDR2 are MDHEN and SYDVKM. The CDR3 runs to 15 residues. V was trimmed by 3 bases and J by 0 bases, leaving 9 bases between them. The CDR3, as DNA: TGTGCCAGCAGTTTGTGGGACAACTCCTACAATGAGCAGTTCTTC. Translated: CASSLWDNSYNEQFF.

This clonotype was seen more than once but under ten times. J is TRBJ2-5 and V is TRBV2; 9 positions match TRBD2. The J call may be wrong; the DNA end is better matched by TRBJ2-1. Germline V gene data show CDR1 as SNHLY and CDR2 as FYNNEI. The CDR3 extends over 15 amino acids. This chain's CDR3 is CASRKGRGRGSEQFF. CDR3 nucleotides: TGTGCCAGCAGGAAGGGTCGCGGGAGGGGTAGTGAGCAGTTCTTC.

The sample holds many counts of this clonotype. The chain employs TRBV2 and TRBJ1-1; a possible D gene is TRBD1 (5 bases). The CDR3 covers 10 residues. The germline gives CDR1 SNHLY, CDR2 FYNNEI. Trimming pared 6 bases from V and 13 bases from J, leaving 12 bases between. The CDR3 reads CASSAGFVFF. CDR3 DNA sequence: TGTGCCAGCAGCGCAGGGTTTGTTTTCTTT.

The chain uses TRBV19 and TRBJ1-5; 7 nucleotides align to TRBD1. With V trimmed by 6 bases and J by 1 base, 9 bases remained unmatched. This CDR3 is 16 amino acids long. Germline values: CDR1 LNHDA, CDR2 SQIVND (reference sequence). The DNA of the CDR3 is TGTGCCAGTAGGGCGACCGGGACAGTAAGCAATCAGCCCCAGCATTTT. Translating it yields CASRATGTVSNQPQHF. The whole variable domain, filled in from reference TRBV19 and TRBJ1-5, reads DGGITQSPKYLFRKEGQNVTLSCEQNLNHDAMYWYRQDPGQGLRLIYYSQIVNDFQKGDIAEGYSVSREKKESFPLTVTSAQKNPTAFYLCASRATGTVSNQPQHFGDGTRLSIL.

The rearrangement links TRBV3-1 to TRBJ2-3; tentative D call: TRBD1 (6 bases). The V end lost 11 bases, the J end lost 2 bases, and 20 bases lay between the germline ends. Germline V gene data show CDR1 as LGHDT and CDR2 as YNNKEL (reference sequence). This CDR3 is built from 15 residues. Here the CDR3 DNA reads TGTGCCGCCGGTAGGTGGGACAAGCACACAGATACGCAGTATTTT. This codes for CAAGRWDKHTDTQYF.

In this sample, this clonotype turned up a few times. The chain recombines TRBV3-1 with TRBJ1-1; possible D gene TRBD1, 6 bases. The CDR3 loop spans 15 amino acids. The V end lost 0 bases, the J end lost 3 bases, and 11 bases lay between the germline ends. Germline assignment: CDR1 LGHDT and CDR2 YNNKEL (reference sequence). CDR3 residues: CASSQDKGGDTEAFF. The CDR3 DNA sequence: TGTGCCAGCAGCCAAGATAAAGGGGGGGACACTGAAGCTTTCTTT.

In its sample, this clonotype was seen many times. The rearrangement uses TRBV28 and TRBJ2-1; D is uncertain. From germline, CDR1 is MDHEN and CDR2 SYDVKM. The CDR3 totals 12 residues. The ends were cut back, 6 bases at V and 7 bases at J, with 10 bases in the middle. The CDR3 nucleotides read TGTGCCAGCAGAACAAGTGCGAATGAGCAGTTCTTC. It codes for CASRTSANEQFF.

The chain uses TRBV6-5 and TRBJ2-5; perhaps TRBD1 as D (6 bases). Per germline, CDR1 MNHEY and CDR2 SVGAGI. This CDR3 contains 15 residues. Trimming took 2 bases from V and 6 from J, leaving 16 bases between them. CDR3 nucleotide sequence: TGTGCCAGCAGTTACCCGGCAGGGGAAGGGAAGACCCAGTACTTC. It translates to CASSYPAGEGKTQYF.

This clonotype was seen more than once but under ten times. A much larger clone differs by one base, so this may be a read error. Lacking the conserved final phenylalanine or tryptophan, this CDR3 likely reflects a read error. CDR3 in amino acids: CASSFRLETQYL. CDR3 DNA sequence: TGTGCCAGCAGCTTTCGGCTAGAGACCCAGTACCTC. The V call is TRBV13, the J call TRBJ2-5; unclear D gene. The CDR3 contains 12 residues. The V gene's germline CDR1 is PRHDT and CDR2 FYEKMQ (reference sequence). Trimming cost V 3 bases and J 4 bases, with 6 bases left between them.

In the case of this clonotype: A much larger clone differs from this one at a single base, so this may be a read error. The chain links TRBV13 to TRBJ2-3; D remains unclear. Looked up from germline, CDR1 is PRHDT and CDR2 is FYEKMQ (reference sequence). Trimming removed 5 bases from V and 4 bases from J, with 4 bases in between. The CDR3 runs 11 residues. In DNA form, the CDR3 reads TGTGCCAGCAGCGAGGCAGATACGCAGTATTTT. Residues: CASSEADTQYF.

This clonotype has ten or more counts. V and J are TRBV12-3 or TRBV12-4 and TRBJ2-5; possible D gene TRBD2, 5 bases. The CDR3 is 13 amino acids. Trimming stripped 6 bases from V and 7 bases from J, with 15 bases between. CDR3 protein: CASSRGPNWTQYF. Here the CDR3 DNA reads TGTGCCAGCAGCCGCGGGCCGAATTGGACCCAGTACTTC.

The chain joins TRBV18 to TRBJ2-2; no definite D call. The germline CDR1 and CDR2 sequences are KGHSH and LQKENI. CDR3 length equals 17 residues. The V end lost 6 bases, the J end lost 0 bases, and 17 bases lay between the germline ends. CDR3 region: CASSLIPIASNTGELFF. CDR3 DNA: TGTGCCAGCTCGCTAATCCCTATCGCGTCGAACACCGGGGAGCTGTTTTTT.

This chain joins TRBV6-1 and TRBJ2-7; 10 nucleotides line up with TRBD2. The V gene end was trimmed by 10 bases and the J gene end by 7 bases; junction bases not matched to a gene: 10. Germline lookup yields CDR1 MNHNS and CDR2 SASEGT. The length of the CDR3 is 13 residues. CDR3 sequence (DNA): TGTGCCAATTCCCCCACTAGCGGGATTGAGCAGTACTTC. As protein: CANSPTSGIEQYF.

The chain employs TRBV20-1 and TRBJ2-3, with D uncertain. V lost 8 bases and J lost 2, with 20 bases in between. This CDR3 is built from 15 residues. The germline V gene encodes CDR1 DFQATT and CDR2 SNEGSKA (reference sequence). CDR3 nucleotide sequence: TGCAGTCCCTATCTGGCGGAAACCCCCACAGATACGCAGTATTTT. Encoded protein: CSPYLAETPTDTQYF.

The table lists this clonotype with many counts. The chain employs TRBV12-3 or TRBV12-4 and TRBJ2-3; D call uncertain. The CDR3 spans 14 residues. V was clipped by 6 bases and J by 1 base, with 11 bases between them. The CDR3 DNA sequence: TGTGCCAGCAGCCAAATCCGCCGCACAGATACGCAGTATTTT. It specifies CASSQIRRTDTQYF.

This clonotype was detected many times. This sequence joins TRBV12-3 or TRBV12-4 and TRBJ2-1; D not resolved. V shed 7 bases and J shed 1 base, with 11 bases lying between them. There are 14 residues in the CDR3. The CDR3 sequence is CASMRLGSYNEQFF. CDR3 DNA: TGTGCCAGCATGCGACTCGGATCCTACAATGAGCAGTTCTTC.

This clonotype was seen repeatedly, ten times or more. J is TRBJ2-5 and V is TRBV12-3 or TRBV12-4; D may be TRBD2 (6 bases). V was trimmed by 6 bases and J by 4 bases, leaving 18 bases between them. CDR3 length equals 15 residues. CDR3 DNA sequence: TGTGCCAGCAGCCCCCCCCCCCCAGCGGGAGAGACCCAGTACTTC. Its protein product is CASSPPPPAGETQYF.

This clonotype has ten or more counts. The genes are TRBV3-1 and TRBJ2-4; the D gene could be TRBD1 or TRBD2 (6 bases each). Trimming took off 6 bases at V and 8 bases at J, with 23 bases between the two ends. Germline CDR1 LGHDT, CDR2 YNNKEL (reference sequence). The CDR3 is 16 amino acids. The CDR3 DNA is TGTGCCAGCAGTCGTTATACAGGGTTTTCGGGGGACATTCAGTACTTC. Translating it yields CASSRYTGFSGDIQYF.

At least ten counts were recorded for this clonotype. The genes are TRBV7-9 and TRBJ2-5, with D maybe TRBD2 (6 bases). Germline V gene lookup returns CDR1 SEHNR and CDR2 FQNEAQ (reference sequence). The V and J ends lost 4 bases and 3 bases respectively, with 12 bases between them. This CDR3 is built from 14 residues. CDR3 region: CASSWPRGKETQYF. As DNA, the CDR3 is TGTGCCAGCAGCTGGCCCCGGGGGAAAGAGACCCAGTACTTC. Drawing the rest from reference TRBV7-9 and TRBJ2-5, the complete variable domain is DTGVSQNPRHKITKRGQNVTFRCDPISEHNRLYWYRQTLGQGPEFLTYFQNEAQLEKSRLLSDRFSAERPKGSFSTLEIQRTEQGDSAMYLCASSWPRGKETQYFGPGTRLLVL.

This clonotype showed up just a few times. The chain carries TRBV24-1 and TRBJ2-6; D gene unclear. The CDR3 is 12 amino acids. The germline CDR1 and CDR2 sequences are KGHDR and SFDVKD. Trimming took off 7 bases at V and 0 bases at J, with 0 bases between the two ends. The CDR3: CATSSGANVLTF. The CDR3 DNA follows: TGTGCCACCAGCTCTGGGGCCAACGTCCTGACTTTC.

This clonotype was detected ten times or more. The V and J genes are TRBV5-6 and TRBJ1-4, with a possible D match to TRBD1 (6 bases). The CDR3 runs 15 residues. Germline values: CDR1 SGHDT, CDR2 YYEEEE. The V end was cut by 3 bases, the J end by 7 bases, with 16 bases between. The CDR3 spells CASSSDRPRSEKLFF. CDR3 bases: TGTGCCAGCAGCTCCGACAGGCCAAGAAGTGAAAAACTGTTTTTT.

This clonotype was detected once. This likely traces to a read error, being one base from a far larger clone. The chain has TRBV12-3 or TRBV12-4 and TRBJ2-6; TRBD1 matches 9 bases. CDR3 length: 18 amino acids. V was pared by 7 bases and J by 0 bases, with 10 bases of the junction left unmatched. The CDR3 here is CASNLQGAGLSGANVLTF. CDR3 coding DNA: TGTGCCAGCAACTTACAGGGGGCCGGACTCTCTGGGGCCAACGTCCTGACTTTC.